One sample yielded the 31 T cell receptor beta chains listed below, sequenced in a study of early T cells in non-severe SARS-CoV-2 infection. TCRdb reprocessed the 5' RACE reads via MiXCR and lists one record per CDR3 protein. Of 65,000 to 90,000 distinct CDR3 sequences in the sample, roughly 12% are singletons; the top ten hold about 4.2%. The sample consisted of whole blood. These receptors were collected from an adult who was a healthcare worker with PCR-confirmed SARS-CoV-2 infection or an uninfected control (not recorded which).

This clonotype was counted between two and nine times. The CDR3 does not end in the conserved phenylalanine or tryptophan, so this is likely a read error. No DNA is shown, since the ends of the CDR3 on it are uncertain; the CDR3 is the one TCRdb lists. This chain joins TRBV20-1 and TRBJ1-4; TRBD1, as called in the table, went unchecked against the DNA. The germline V gene has CDR1 DFQATT and CDR2 SNEGSKA (reference sequence). The CDR3 is 11 residues long, ends included. The CDR3: CSASKGLPPRV.

The chain uses TRBV29-1 and TRBJ1-2; D is possibly TRBD1 (5 bases). The V gene lost 3 bases and the J gene lost 8 bases, with 10 bases spanning the gap. Germline V gene lookup returns CDR1 SQVTM and CDR2 ANQGSEA. The CDR3 sequence is 11 residues long. The CDR3 DNA reads TGCAGCGTTGAGGGACGACAGGGCTACACCTTC. It codes for CSVEGRQGYTF.

This clonotype has at least ten counts. The chain links TRBV2 to TRBJ2-7; TRBD1 aligns across 8 bases. This CDR3 has 16 amino acids. Germline CDR1 and CDR2: SNHLY and FYNNEI. The V and J ends lost 0 bases and 2 bases, in that order; junction bases with no gene match: 6. CDR3: CASSEARDRPPYEQYF. CDR3 bases: TGTGCCAGCAGTGAAGCGCGGGACAGGCCCCCCTACGAGCAGTACTTC.

This clonotype was observed many times. The V gene is TRBV29-1, the J gene TRBJ1-1, with a weak D call TRBD1 (6 bases). The V gene's germline CDR1 is SQVTM and CDR2 ANQGSEA. V was cut by 7 bases and J by 11 bases, with 14 bases left in between. The CDR3 contains 10 residues. CDR3 nucleotides: TGCAGCGCCGAGAGGGGGGCTGCTTTCTTT. It translates to CSAERGAAFF.

The gene calls are TRBV11-2 and TRBJ2-7; possibly TRBD1 for D (6 bases). This CDR3 contains 13 residues. CDR1 and CDR2 from the germline V gene are SGHAT and FQNNGV. V lost 6 bases, J lost 5 bases, and 14 bases lay in between. The CDR3 sequence: CASSRLDRHEQYF. The CDR3 DNA reads as TGTGCCAGCAGTCGCCTGGACAGACACGAGCAGTACTTC.

This chain joins TRBV9 and TRBJ2-1, with D perhaps assigned TRBD1 or TRBD2 (5 bases each). This CDR3 is 17 amino acids long. The V gene's germline CDR1 is SGDLS and CDR2 YYNGEE. V was clipped by 3 bases and J by 0 bases, with 16 bases between them. The CDR3 DNA follows: TGTGCCAGCAGCGGGGGGAGACCCCCGAGCTCCTACAATGAGCAGTTCTTC. Its translation: CASSGGRPPSSYNEQFF.

With respect to this clonotype: A much bigger clone sits one base away, suggesting this may be a read error. The chain's CDR3 is CASSQELGPYPPLHF. CDR3 nucleotide sequence: TGTGCCAGCAGCCAAGAACTGGGGCCTTATCCACCCCTCCACTTT. The V call is TRBV14, the J call TRBJ1-6; possibly TRBD1 for D (5 bases). Trimming cost V 0 bases and J 11 bases, with 14 bases left between them. From germline, CDR1 is SGHDN and CDR2 FVKESK. This CDR3 is built from 15 residues.

In this sample, this clonotype turned up many times. The chain combines TRBV19 with TRBJ2-3; perhaps TRBD1 as D (6 bases). V was trimmed by 6 bases and J by 3 bases, leaving 16 bases between them. This CDR3 has 15 amino acids. Per the germline V gene, CDR1 is LNHDA and CDR2 is SQIVND (reference sequence). CDR3 loop: CASRRGDIKTDTQYF. CDR3 in DNA: TGTGCCAGTAGGCGTGGGGACATCAAGACAGATACGCAGTATTTT.

V gene TRBV15 combines with J gene TRBJ2-7; no definite D call. Between the trimmed V and J ends, which lost 5 bases and 6 bases, there was a span of 11 bases. The CDR3 runs to 12 residues. Germline V gene sequence: CDR1 LNHNV, CDR2 YYDKDF (reference sequence). CDR3 coding DNA: TGTGCCACCAGCCCTTCTTATGCCGAGCAGTACTTC. Amino acid sequence: CATSPSYAEQYF.

This rearrangement joins TRBV20-1 to TRBJ1-2; D not certain. With 0 bases removed from V and 2 bases from J, the gap between germline ends came to 10 bases. Germline assignment: CDR1 DFQATT and CDR2 SNEGSKA (reference sequence). CDR3 size: 14 residues. The CDR3 is CSAREGQTNYGYTF. The DNA for the CDR3 is TGCAGTGCTAGAGAGGGTCAGACGAACTATGGCTACACCTTC.

Many counts were recorded for this clonotype. The rearrangement uses TRBV29-1 and TRBJ1-4; D gene ambiguous. Germline-derived CDR1 and CDR2 are SQVTM and ANQGSEA. Deletions cut 5 bases from V and 8 bases from J, with 12 bases between. There are 12 residues in the CDR3. The DNA of the CDR3 is TGCAGCGTTCAACCCCCGGGGGAAAAACTGTTTTTT. This gives the protein CSVQPPGEKLFF.

The rearrangement uses TRBV5-1 and TRBJ1-1; perhaps TRBD1 as D (5 bases). The germline V gene encodes CDR1 SGHRS and CDR2 YFSETQ. This CDR3 has 13 amino acids. Trimming cost V 4 bases and J 7 bases, with 14 bases left between them. In DNA form, the CDR3 reads TGCGCCAGCAGCGAGGGAGGGGTCGGTGAAGCTTTCTTT. This codes for CASSEGGVGEAFF.

This clonotype appeared many times. V usage is TRBV12-3 or TRBV12-4 and J usage is TRBJ1-1, with 7 bases fitting TRBD1. The trim removed 6 bases at V and 12 bases at J, leaving 10 bases unmatched. The CDR3 spans 12 residues. The CDR3 protein is CASRQGQGVTFF. CDR3 DNA sequence: TGTGCCAGCAGGCAGGGGCAGGGGGTGACTTTCTTT.

This clonotype showed up just a few times. This chain links TRBV27 with TRBJ2-3, with D possibly TRBD2 on 6 matching bases. CDR1 is MNHEY, CDR2 SMNVEV, per germline (reference sequence). Trimming removed 6 bases from V and 4 bases from J, with 20 bases in between. This CDR3 is 16 amino acids long. Written as DNA, the CDR3 is TGTGCCAGCAGGCCCCTGGCCGGGGGTACCTCAGATACGCAGTATTTT. Translation gives CASRPLAGGTSDTQYF.

This clonotype was recorded a few times. This chain joins TRBV7-2 and TRBJ2-1; 7 nucleotides line up with TRBD2. V lost 2 bases, J lost 5 bases, and 9 bases stayed unmatched. The germline CDR1 and CDR2 sequences are SGHTA and FQGNSA. The CDR3 has 16 residues. Here the CDR3 reads CASSLLAAGKNNEQFF. CDR3 bases: TGTGCCAGCAGCTTATTAGCAGCGGGAAAGAACAATGAGCAGTTCTTC.

Only a few counts were recorded for this clonotype. V usage is TRBV29-1 and J usage is TRBJ2-1; TRBD2 aligns across 8 bases. With V trimmed by 6 bases and J by 4 bases, 11 bases remained unmatched. The CDR3 consists of 15 residues. In germline, CDR1 is SQVTM, CDR2 ANQGSEA. The CDR3 loop is CSVALSGNRYNEQFF. The CDR3 nucleotides are TGCAGCGTGGCCCTTAGCGGGAATCGGTACAATGAGCAGTTCTTC.

The chain is built from TRBV4-1 and TRBJ2-7; TRBD2 might be the D (6 bases). Germline assignment: CDR1 MGHRA and CDR2 YSYEKL. V shed 6 bases and J shed 2 bases, with 14 bases lying between them. The CDR3 sequence is 14 residues long. The CDR3 here is CASSLRTGAYEQYF. DNA for the CDR3: TGCGCCAGCAGTCTGAGGACGGGGGCCTACGAGCAGTACTTC.

V gene TRBV12-3 or TRBV12-4 combines with J gene TRBJ1-6; 9 bases are a match to TRBD1. CDR3 length equals 15 residues. The junction had 4 bases not matched to a gene; V was cut back by 5 bases and J by 5 bases. The CDR3 DNA is TGTGCCAGCAGTAGCGGACAGGGGAATAATTCACCCCTCCACTTT. Its protein product is CASSSGQGNNSPLHF.

CDR3 DNA sequence: TGTGCCAGCAGGGACCGGACAGGGGGGCTCTATGGCTACACCTTC. Protein: CASRDRTGGLYGYTF. The chain carries TRBV2 and TRBJ1-2, with TRBD1 matching over 10 bases. Germline values: CDR1 SNHLY, CDR2 FYNNEI. The V segment lost 6 bases and the J segment 4 bases; nucleotides outside the gene matches: 8. CDR3 size: 15 residues.

This clonotype was counted many times. In nucleotides, the CDR3 is TGTGCCAGCAGTTCCCCGGGAGGGGGTAGCAATCAGCCCCAGCATTTT. It codes for CASSSPGGGSNQPQHF. The genes are TRBV12-3 or TRBV12-4 and TRBJ1-5, with D tentatively TRBD1 (6 bases). CDR3 length: 16 residues. Deletions cut 4 bases from V and 0 bases from J, with 13 bases between.

This clonotype was observed many times. V and J are TRBV24-1 and TRBJ2-1; maybe TRBD2 (6 bases). V was pared by 7 bases and J by 4 bases, with 7 bases between. The CDR3 runs 12 residues. CDR1 is KGHDR, CDR2 SFDVKD, per germline. The CDR3 bases are TGTGCCACCAGGGACTATTACAATGAGCAGTTCTTC. Encoded protein: CATRDYYNEQFF.

This clonotype was observed many times. The CDR3: CAWSASSYNEQFF. In DNA form, the CDR3 reads TGTGCCTGGAGCGCAAGCTCCTACAATGAGCAGTTCTTC. The chain employs TRBV30 and TRBJ2-1; no clear D gene. Trimming took 3 bases from V and 0 from J, leaving 6 bases between them. This CDR3 comprises 13 residues. Germline V gene lookup returns CDR1 GTSNPN and CDR2 SVGIG (reference sequence).

This clonotype turned up a few times. The chain links TRBV20-1 to TRBJ1-1, with a tentative D call TRBD1 (6 bases). Trimming removed 4 bases at V and 9 bases at J, with 18 bases between. Germline V CDR1 and CDR2: DFQATT, SNEGSKA (reference sequence). CDR3 size: 13 residues. DNA of the CDR3: TGCAGTGCTACCGAGGGGCAGGGGTGGAAAGCTTTCTTT. Its translation: CSATEGQGWKAFF.

A remark on this clonotype: Given a much more abundant clone one base away, this may be a read error. No conserved phenylalanine or tryptophan is present at the end of the CDR3, so a read error is the likely explanation. V gene TRBV20-1 combines with J gene TRBJ2-1; 7 bases line up with TRBD1. This CDR3 is 13 amino acids long. Germline values: CDR1 DFQATT, CDR2 SNEGSKA (reference sequence). The J segment lost 6 bases and the V segment lost 1 base, leaving 3 bases of the junction unmatched. The CDR3 loop is CSARGGQINEQFL. The CDR3, as DNA: TGCAGTGCTAGAGGGGGACAGATCAATGAGCAGTTCCTC.

This clonotype has a count of ten or more. This chain joins TRBV27 and TRBJ2-5; D is possibly TRBD1 (7 bases). V lost 5 bases, J lost 1 base, and 20 bases lay in between. The CDR3 contains 17 residues. From germline, CDR1 is MNHEY and CDR2 SMNVEV (reference sequence). In DNA form, the CDR3 reads TGTGCCAGCAGTGCCCTGCTGACAGGGACTCTCCAAGAGACCCAGTACTTC. This gives the protein CASSALLTGTLQETQYF.

This chain links TRBV20-1 with TRBJ1-2; D is unclear. The V gene lost 3 bases and the J gene lost 1 base, with 6 bases spanning the gap. This CDR3 is built from 12 residues. Germline V gene data show CDR1 as DFQATT and CDR2 as SNEGSKA (reference sequence). In DNA, the CDR3 is TGCAGTGCTAGGCGGGATAACTATGGCTACACCTTC. This encodes CSARRDNYGYTF.

The CDR3 sequence: CSAPSRGLSTEAFF. CDR3 DNA sequence: TGCAGTGCTCCGTCCCGGGGCTTAAGCACTGAAGCTTTCTTT. J is TRBJ1-1 and V is TRBV20-1, with D perhaps TRBD1 (5 bases). The CDR3 has 14 residues. V was shortened by 5 bases and J by 4 bases, with 17 bases between the two germline ends. Germline lookup yields CDR1 DFQATT and CDR2 SNEGSKA (reference sequence).

This clonotype was observed a few times. The rearrangement uses TRBV7-2 and TRBJ2-1; the D gene is possibly TRBD2 (6 bases). V was cut by 3 bases and J by 10 bases, with 10 bases left in between. In germline, CDR1 is SGHTA, CDR2 FQGNSA. The CDR3 runs 12 residues. This chain's CDR3 is CASSFRLGEQFF. The CDR3 DNA follows: TGTGCCAGCAGCTTCCGACTAGGGGAGCAGTTCTTC. The variable domain in full, with the rest retrieved from reference TRBV7-2 and TRBJ2-1, is GAGVSQSPSNKVTEKGKDVELRCDPISGHTALYWYRQSLGQGLEFLIYFQGNSAPDKSGLPSDRFSAERTGGSVSTLTIQRTQQEDSAVYLCASSFRLGEQFFGPGTRLTVL.

This clonotype appeared a few times. The chain carries TRBV9 and TRBJ2-7; 8 bases align to TRBD2. V dropped 2 bases and J dropped 1; count of bases not matched to a gene: 5. CDR1 and CDR2 (germline): SGDLS, YYNGEE. The CDR3 extends over 15 amino acids. The CDR3 bases are TGTGCCAGCAGCGTTAGCGGGGCTACGTCCTACGAGCAGTACTTC. Translating gives CASSVSGATSYEQYF.

This clonotype was seen many times. The chain employs TRBV6-2 or TRBV6-3 and TRBJ1-4; 7 bases are shared with TRBD1. CDR1 MNHEY and CDR2 SVGEGT come from the germline V gene. The CDR3 totals 18 residues. Trimming cost V 0 bases and J 5 bases; bases outside gene matches: 12. CDR3 loop: CASSYSTGRAYGNEKLFF. The CDR3 bases are TGTGCCAGCAGTTACTCGACAGGGAGAGCCTACGGAAATGAAAAACTGTTTTTT.

The chain joins TRBV10-3 to TRBJ2-7, with TRBD1 identical over 7 bases. The CDR3 has 14 residues. Per the germline V gene, CDR1 is ENHRY and CDR2 is SYGVKD. The J segment lost 3 bases and the V segment lost 2 bases, leaving 4 bases of the junction unmatched. The CDR3: CAISERGPYYEQYF. The CDR3 DNA reads TGTGCCATCAGTGAGAGGGGGCCCTACTACGAGCAGTACTTC.